One and the same sample provided the 17 T cell receptor beta chains below, sequenced in a study of T cells in Graves' hyperthyroidism and ophthalmopathy. Authors of the study amplified TCR beta CDR3 regions from RNA transcripts. The HTBI set primed first-round TCR CDR3 RT-PCR. Each CDR3 protein is one row after TCRdb ran MiXCR on the multiplex PCR reads. The sample has fewer than 500,000 distinct CDR3 sequences; roughly 15% are singletons. What was sequenced was blood. All receptors derive from a man aged 18 to 35 with Graves' ophthalmopathy.

The chain employs TRBV9 and TRBJ1-2, with TRBD1 as a possible D gene (5 bases). The V end lost 2 bases, the J end lost 6 bases, and 17 bases lay between the germline ends. CDR1 is SGDLS and CDR2 is YYNGEE in the germline V gene. The CDR3 totals 15 residues. CDR3 sequence (DNA): TGTGCCAGCAGCGTCGATGGATGGACAAATCATGGCTACACCTTC. This translates into CASSVDGWTNHGYTF.

This clonotype was found many times. The chain couples TRBV7-9 to TRBJ2-1; 10 bases line up with TRBD2. In germline, CDR1 is SEHNR, CDR2 FQNEAQ (reference sequence). V gave up 0 bases and J gave up 0 bases; unmatched junction bases: 17. The CDR3 extends over 22 amino acids. The CDR3 nucleotides read TGTGCCAGCAGCTTAGCGCCGGGTGGTAGCGGGAGGCCGTACCTCTCCTACAATGAGCAGTTCTTC. Protein sequence: CASSLAPGGSGRPYLSYNEQFF.

This clonotype has ten or more counts. V and J are TRBV3-1 and TRBJ1-5; 7 positions agree with TRBD1. The CDR3 is 18 amino acids. The germline V gene has CDR1 LGHDT and CDR2 YNNKEL (reference sequence). V shed 3 bases, J shed 1 base, and the junction held 12 bases outside the gene matches. The CDR3 protein is CASSQMIPGQSSNQPQHF. The CDR3 DNA is TGTGCCAGCAGCCAGATGATTCCGGGACAGTCGAGCAATCAGCCCCAGCATTTT.

This clonotype was seen repeatedly, ten times or more. The chain recombines TRBV7-6 with TRBJ2-1; D may be TRBD1 or TRBD2 (5 bases each). This CDR3 has 15 amino acids. V lost 2 bases, J lost 9 bases, and 17 bases lay in between. Germline-derived CDR1 and CDR2 are SGHVS and FNYEAQ. CDR3 DNA: TGTGCCAGCAGCTTAAGGGGCCGGGATTTGAGTGAGCAGTTCTTC. It specifies CASSLRGRDLSEQFF.

The chain recombines TRBV14 with TRBJ2-3, with a weak D call TRBD1 (6 bases). Trimming took off 4 bases at V and 4 bases at J, with 15 bases between the two ends. CDR3 size: 15 residues. Germline V gene data show CDR1 as SGHDN and CDR2 as FVKESK. The CDR3 loop reads CASSPTQGFPDTQYF. In DNA form, the CDR3 reads TGTGCCAGCAGCCCCACACAGGGTTTCCCAGATACGCAGTATTTT. Variable domain in full (rest from reference TRBV14 and TRBJ2-3): EAGVTQFPSHSVIEKGQTVTLRCDPISGHDNLYWYRRVMGKEIKFLLHFVKESKQDESGMPNNRFLAERTGGTYSTLKVQPAELEDSGVYFCASSPTQGFPDTQYFGPGTRLTVL.

At least ten counts were recorded for this clonotype. The chain links TRBV2 to TRBJ2-1; no clear D gene. This CDR3 contains 10 residues. Germline V gene sequence: CDR1 SNHLY, CDR2 FYNNEI. V lost 11 bases, J lost 9 bases, and 11 bases lay in between. The CDR3 protein is CAWYWGEQFF. DNA of the CDR3: TGTGCCTGGTATTGGGGTGAGCAGTTCTTC.

The table lists this clonotype with many counts. This chain uses TRBV2 with TRBJ2-4; D call uncertain. The CDR3 is made up of 14 amino acids. V gave up 6 bases and J gave up 0 bases, with 9 bases separating them. Looked up from germline, CDR1 is SNHLY and CDR2 is FYNNEI. The CDR3 region is CASRPAIAKNIQYF. CDR3 coding DNA: TGTGCCAGCAGACCGGCCATAGCCAAAAACATTCAGTACTTC.

This clonotype was recorded at least ten times. The V and J genes are TRBV6-1 and TRBJ1-6, with D unresolved. The CDR3 has 15 residues. V was cut by 5 bases and J by 6 bases, with 14 bases left in between. Germline V lookup: CDR1 MNHNS, CDR2 SASEGT. The CDR3 nucleotides read TGTGCCAGCAGTAGAGGTGGATTCGGTAATTCACCCCTCCACTTT. Translating gives CASSRGGFGNSPLHF.

The genes are TRBV19 and TRBJ2-5; 11 bases are shared with TRBD2. The J segment lost 4 bases and the V segment lost 5 bases, leaving 6 bases of the junction unmatched. The CDR3 is 15 residues long. In germline, CDR1 is LNHDA, CDR2 SQIVND (reference sequence). The CDR3 sequence is CASSVAGGLGETQYF. CDR3 DNA: TGTGCCAGTAGTGTAGCGGGAGGGCTGGGAGAGACCCAGTACTTC.

This clonotype was seen more than once but under ten times. This chain connects TRBV6-1 to TRBJ1-6; a weak D match, TRBD1 (6 bases). The CDR3 has 12 amino acids. Per the germline V gene, CDR1 is MNHNS and CDR2 is SASEGT. Trimming pared 6 bases from V and 10 bases from J, leaving 10 bases between. The CDR3 loop reads CASRQGPSPLHF. The CDR3 bases are TGTGCCAGCAGACAGGGTCCCTCACCCCTCCACTTT.

This clonotype was observed at least ten times. The chain carries TRBV6-5 and TRBJ1-1, with unresolved D. Per germline, CDR1 MNHEY and CDR2 SVGAGI. V lost 2 bases to trimming and J lost 5 bases, with 15 bases between them. The CDR3 has 15 residues. The CDR3 region has the DNA TGTGCCAGCAGTTACCCGGTGGCAGCGTTAACTGAAGCTTTCTTT. This codes for CASSYPVAALTEAFF.

This clonotype was seen many times. The chain has TRBV11-3 and TRBJ2-7; D may be TRBD2 (6 bases). Between the trimmed V and J ends, which lost 10 bases and 2 bases, there was a span of 12 bases. The CDR3 has 12 residues. CDR1 and CDR2 (germline): SGHNT, YENEEA. CDR3 DNA: TGTGCCACCAGTGGAGGGGCCTACGAGCAGTACTTC. It codes for CATSGGAYEQYF.

This clonotype was found many times. The genes are TRBV28 and TRBJ2-1; 14 bases line up with TRBD2. The CDR3 extends over 14 amino acids. The V gene end was trimmed by 8 bases and the J gene end by 7 bases; junction bases not matched to a gene: 4. The germline CDR1 and CDR2 sequences are MDHEN and SYDVKM. In DNA form, the CDR3 reads TGTGCCAGCGGAAGGACTAGCGGGAGGAATGAGCAGTTCTTC. Translation gives CASGRTSGRNEQFF.

The table lists this clonotype with many counts. This chain's CDR3 is CASSSSRTGTLSSPLHF. The CDR3 DNA sequence: TGTGCCAGCAGTTCCTCACGGACCGGGACCTTGAGTTCACCCCTCCACTTT. The chain employs TRBV6-5 and TRBJ1-6, with D tentatively TRBD1 (5 bases). Germline V gene sequence: CDR1 MNHEY, CDR2 SVGAGI. V lost 4 bases and J 9 bases, leaving 22 bases between the germline ends. The CDR3 runs 17 residues.

This clonotype came up a few times. Being one base from a much bigger clone, this may be a read error. V gene TRBV2 combines with J gene TRBJ2-5; TRBD2 aligns across 8 bases. The CDR3 consists of 18 residues. Trimming removed 3 bases from V and 1 base from J; junction bases left unmatched: 13. Per the germline V gene, CDR1 is SNHLY and CDR2 is FYNNEI. The CDR3 DNA follows: TGTGCCAGCAGTGATGCCCCTCGGCTAGCGGGCGCCCAAGAGACCCAGTACTTC. Translating gives CASSDAPRLAGAQETQYF.

This clonotype was seen at least ten times. This rearrangement joins TRBV15 to TRBJ2-7, with D hard to call. CDR3 size: 16 residues. CDR1 and CDR2 (germline): LNHNV, YYDKDF (reference sequence). V was cut by 3 bases and J by 0 bases, with 15 bases left in between. The CDR3 loop reads CATSSEGQANSYEQYF. The CDR3 coding sequence is TGTGCCACCAGCAGTGAAGGGCAGGCCAACTCCTACGAGCAGTACTTC.

This clonotype was found many times. This chain links TRBV20-1 with TRBJ2-7; maybe TRBD1 (6 bases). V was shortened by 6 bases and J by 2 bases, with 11 bases between the two germline ends. The CDR3 is 12 residues long. CDR1 is DFQATT, CDR2 SNEGSKA, per germline (reference sequence). The CDR3 region is CSARTDPYEQYF. The CDR3, as DNA: TGCAGTGCAAGGACAGATCCCTACGAGCAGTACTTC.